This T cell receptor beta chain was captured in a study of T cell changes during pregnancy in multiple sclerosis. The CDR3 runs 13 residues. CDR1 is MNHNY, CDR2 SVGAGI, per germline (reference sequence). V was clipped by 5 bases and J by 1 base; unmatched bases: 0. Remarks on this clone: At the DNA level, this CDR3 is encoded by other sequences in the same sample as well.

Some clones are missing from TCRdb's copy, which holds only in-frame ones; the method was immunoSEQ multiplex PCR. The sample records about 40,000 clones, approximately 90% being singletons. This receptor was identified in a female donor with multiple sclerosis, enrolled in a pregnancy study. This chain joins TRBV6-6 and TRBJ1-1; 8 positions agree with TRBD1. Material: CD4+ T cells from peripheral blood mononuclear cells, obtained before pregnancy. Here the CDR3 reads CASSDRGNTEAFF. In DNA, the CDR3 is TGTGCCAGCAGTGACAGGGGGAACACTGAAGCTTTCTTT.